This T cell receptor (beta chain) emerged from a study of shared clonotypes between healthy human individuals. As for the study in general: Per-donor plates numbered three CD4 naive, three CD4 memory, two CD8 naive and one CD8 memory.

Whole-study findings and limits: Some naive CD4 clonotypes, roughly 4.7%, turned up in common across a few donors. Represented genetic and exposure-history diversity was restricted by having few donors.

Comment on this clone: As yet, its antigen is unknown.

Data came from immunoSEQ multiplex PCR; TCRdb stores just in-frame clones and leaves some out. The repertoire holds about 710,000 clones, with roughly 72% as singletons. Healthy and HIV-negative, the adult donors had no recent acute infections or vaccinations. The V gene lost 5 bases and the J gene lost 2 bases, with 10 bases spanning the gap. The CDR3 extends over 13 amino acids. The chain links TRBV23-1 to TRBJ2-7; D remains ambiguous. TRBV23-1 qualifies as an ORF whose function is uncertain. Specimen: memory CD4+ T cells sorted from blood. Subset given: CD45RA-negative fraction. The TCR comes from a young woman in good health. The CDR3: CASSRADPYEQYF. Written as DNA, the CDR3 is TGCGCCAGCAGTAGGGCAGATCCCTACGAGCAGTACTTC.